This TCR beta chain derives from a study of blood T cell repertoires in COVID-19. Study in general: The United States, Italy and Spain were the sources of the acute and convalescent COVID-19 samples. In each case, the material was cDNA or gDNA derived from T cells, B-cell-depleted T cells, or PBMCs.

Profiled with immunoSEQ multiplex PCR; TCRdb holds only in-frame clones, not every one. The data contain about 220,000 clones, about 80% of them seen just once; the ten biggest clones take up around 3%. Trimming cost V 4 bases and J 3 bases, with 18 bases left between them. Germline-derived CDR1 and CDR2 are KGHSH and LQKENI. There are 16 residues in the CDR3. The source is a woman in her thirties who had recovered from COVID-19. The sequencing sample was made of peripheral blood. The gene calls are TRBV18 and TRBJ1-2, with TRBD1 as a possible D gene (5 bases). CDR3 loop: CASSQSSGGYDYGYTF. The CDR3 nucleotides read TGTGCCAGCTCACAGTCCAGCGGGGGGTATGACTATGGCTACACCTTC.